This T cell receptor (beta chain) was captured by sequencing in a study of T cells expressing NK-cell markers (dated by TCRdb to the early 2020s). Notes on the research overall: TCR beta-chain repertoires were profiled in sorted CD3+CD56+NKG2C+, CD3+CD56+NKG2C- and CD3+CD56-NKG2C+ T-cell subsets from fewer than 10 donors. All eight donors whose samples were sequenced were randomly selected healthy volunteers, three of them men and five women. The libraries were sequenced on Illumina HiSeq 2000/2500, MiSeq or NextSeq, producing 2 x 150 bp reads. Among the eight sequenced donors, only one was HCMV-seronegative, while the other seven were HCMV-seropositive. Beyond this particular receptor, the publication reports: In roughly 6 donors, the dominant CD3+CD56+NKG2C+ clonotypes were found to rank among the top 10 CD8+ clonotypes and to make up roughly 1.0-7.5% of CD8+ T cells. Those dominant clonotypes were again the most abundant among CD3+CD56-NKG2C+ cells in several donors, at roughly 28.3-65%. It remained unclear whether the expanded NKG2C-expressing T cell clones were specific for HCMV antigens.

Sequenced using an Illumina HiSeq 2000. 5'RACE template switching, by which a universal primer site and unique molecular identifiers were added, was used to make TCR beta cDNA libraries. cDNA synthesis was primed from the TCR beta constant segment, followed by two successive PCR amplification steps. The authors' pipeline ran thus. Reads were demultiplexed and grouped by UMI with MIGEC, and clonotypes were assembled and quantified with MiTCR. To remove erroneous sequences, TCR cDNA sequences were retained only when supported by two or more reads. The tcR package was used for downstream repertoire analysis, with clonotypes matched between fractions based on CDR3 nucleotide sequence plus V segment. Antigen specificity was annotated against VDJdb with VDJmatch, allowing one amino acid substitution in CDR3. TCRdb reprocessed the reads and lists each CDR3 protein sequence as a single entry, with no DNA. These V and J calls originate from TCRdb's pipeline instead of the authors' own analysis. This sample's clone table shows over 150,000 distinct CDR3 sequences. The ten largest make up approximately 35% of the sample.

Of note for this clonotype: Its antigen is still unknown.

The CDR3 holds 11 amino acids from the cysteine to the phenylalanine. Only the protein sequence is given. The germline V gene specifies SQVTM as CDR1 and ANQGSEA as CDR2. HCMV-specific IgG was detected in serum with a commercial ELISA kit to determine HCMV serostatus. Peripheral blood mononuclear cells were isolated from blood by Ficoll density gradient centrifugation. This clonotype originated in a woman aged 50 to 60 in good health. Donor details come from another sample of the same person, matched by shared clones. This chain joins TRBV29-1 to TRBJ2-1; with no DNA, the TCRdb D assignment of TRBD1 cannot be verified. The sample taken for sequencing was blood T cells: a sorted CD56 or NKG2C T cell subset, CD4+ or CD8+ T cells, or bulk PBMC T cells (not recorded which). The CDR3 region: CSVGPGDEQFF.